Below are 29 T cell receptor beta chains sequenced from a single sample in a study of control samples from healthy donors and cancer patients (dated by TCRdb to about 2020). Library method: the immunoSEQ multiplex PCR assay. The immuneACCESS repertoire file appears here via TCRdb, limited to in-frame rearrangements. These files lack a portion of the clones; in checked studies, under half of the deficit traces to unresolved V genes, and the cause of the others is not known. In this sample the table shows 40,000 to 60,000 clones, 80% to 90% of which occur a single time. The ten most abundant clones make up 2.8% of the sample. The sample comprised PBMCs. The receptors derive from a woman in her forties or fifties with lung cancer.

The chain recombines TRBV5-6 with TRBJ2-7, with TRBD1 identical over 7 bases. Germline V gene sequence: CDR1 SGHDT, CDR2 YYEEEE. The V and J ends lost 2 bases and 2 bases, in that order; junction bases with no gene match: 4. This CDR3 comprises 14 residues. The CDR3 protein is CASSLYGTAYEQYF. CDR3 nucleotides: TGTGCCAGCAGCTTATACGGGACAGCCTACGAGCAGTACTTC.

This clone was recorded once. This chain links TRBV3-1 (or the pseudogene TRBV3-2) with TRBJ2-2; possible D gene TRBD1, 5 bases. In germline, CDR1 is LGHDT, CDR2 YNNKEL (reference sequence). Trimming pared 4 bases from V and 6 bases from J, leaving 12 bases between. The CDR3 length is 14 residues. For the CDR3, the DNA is TGTGCCAGCAGCCTCAATGCAGGGTCCGGGGAGCTGTTTTTT. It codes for CASSLNAGSGELFF.

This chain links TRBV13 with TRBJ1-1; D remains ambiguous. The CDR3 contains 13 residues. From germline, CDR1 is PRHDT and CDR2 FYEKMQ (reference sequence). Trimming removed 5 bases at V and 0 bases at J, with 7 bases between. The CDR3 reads CASSQQLNTEAFF. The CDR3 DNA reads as TGTGCCAGCAGCCAACAGCTGAACACTGAAGCTTTCTTT.

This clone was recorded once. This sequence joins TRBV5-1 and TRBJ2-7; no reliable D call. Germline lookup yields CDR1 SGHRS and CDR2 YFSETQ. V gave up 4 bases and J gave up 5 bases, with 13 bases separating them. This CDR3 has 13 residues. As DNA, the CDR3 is TGCGCCAGCAGCCCCCCGGACCCACACGAGCAGTACTTC. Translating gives CASSPPDPHEQYF. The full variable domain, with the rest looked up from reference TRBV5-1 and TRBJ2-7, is KAGVTQTPRYLIKTRGQQVTLSCSPISGHRSVSWYQQTPGQGLQFLFEYFSETQRNKGNFPGRFSGRQFSNSRSEMNVSTLELGDSALYLCASSPPDPHEQYFGPGTRLTVT.

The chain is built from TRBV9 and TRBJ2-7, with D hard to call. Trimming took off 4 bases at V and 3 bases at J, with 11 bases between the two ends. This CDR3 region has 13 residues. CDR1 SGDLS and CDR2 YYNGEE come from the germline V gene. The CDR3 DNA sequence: TGTGCCAGCAGCTCTGGGTCCCTCTACGAGCAGTACTTC. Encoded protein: CASSSGSLYEQYF.

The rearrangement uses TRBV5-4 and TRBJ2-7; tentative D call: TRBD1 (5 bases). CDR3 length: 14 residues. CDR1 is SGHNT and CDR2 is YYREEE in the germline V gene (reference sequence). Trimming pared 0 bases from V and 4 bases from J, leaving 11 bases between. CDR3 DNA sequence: TGTGCCAGCAGCTTGGCCGCAGGGAAGTACGAGCAGTACTTC. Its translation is CASSLAAGKYEQYF.

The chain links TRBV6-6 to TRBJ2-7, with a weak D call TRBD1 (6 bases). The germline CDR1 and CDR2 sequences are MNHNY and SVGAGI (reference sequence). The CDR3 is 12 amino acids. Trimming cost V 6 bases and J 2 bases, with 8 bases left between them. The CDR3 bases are TGTGCCAGCAGCCGGACAGCCTACGAGCAGTACTTC. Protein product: CASSRTAYEQYF.

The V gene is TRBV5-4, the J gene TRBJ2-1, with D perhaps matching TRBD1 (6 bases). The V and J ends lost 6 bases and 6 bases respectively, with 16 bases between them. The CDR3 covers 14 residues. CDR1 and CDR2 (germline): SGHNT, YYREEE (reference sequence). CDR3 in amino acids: CASTGTGTINEQFF. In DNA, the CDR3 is TGTGCCAGCACCGGGACGGGGACAATCAATGAGCAGTTCTTC.

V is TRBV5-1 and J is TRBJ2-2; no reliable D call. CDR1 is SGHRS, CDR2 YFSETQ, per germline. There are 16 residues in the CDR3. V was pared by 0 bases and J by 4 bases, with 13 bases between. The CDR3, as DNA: TGCGCCAGCAGCTTGGCGCCCCGGCAAGGCACCGGGGAGCTGTTTTTT. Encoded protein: CASSLAPRQGTGELFF.

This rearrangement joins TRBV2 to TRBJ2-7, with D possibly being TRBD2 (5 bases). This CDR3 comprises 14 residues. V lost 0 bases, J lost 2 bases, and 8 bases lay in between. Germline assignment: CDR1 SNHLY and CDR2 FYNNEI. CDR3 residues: CASSEAGGAYEQYF. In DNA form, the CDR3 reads TGTGCCAGCAGTGAAGCTGGAGGAGCCTACGAGCAGTACTTC.

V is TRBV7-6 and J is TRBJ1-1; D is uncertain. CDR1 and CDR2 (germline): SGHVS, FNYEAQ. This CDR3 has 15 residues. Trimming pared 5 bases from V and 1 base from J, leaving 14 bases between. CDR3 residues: CASSPLGQTNTEAFF. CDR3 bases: TGTGCCAGCAGCCCATTAGGGCAGACGAACACTGAAGCTTTCTTT.

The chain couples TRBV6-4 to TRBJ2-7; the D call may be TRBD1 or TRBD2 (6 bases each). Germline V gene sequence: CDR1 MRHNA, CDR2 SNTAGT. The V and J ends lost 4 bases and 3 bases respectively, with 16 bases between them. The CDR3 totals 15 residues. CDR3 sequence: CASSVYGGPDYEQYF. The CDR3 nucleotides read TGTGCCAGCAGTGTATACGGGGGCCCAGACTACGAGCAGTACTTC.

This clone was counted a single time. CDR3 loop: CAIRIQETQYF. CDR3 nucleotide sequence: TGTGCCATCAGAATCCAAGAGACCCAGTACTTC. This rearrangement joins TRBV10-3 to TRBJ2-5; D gene uncertain. The CDR3 spans 11 residues. Trimming removed 6 bases from V and 1 base from J, with 3 bases in between. Germline V gene sequence: CDR1 ENHRY, CDR2 SYGVKD.

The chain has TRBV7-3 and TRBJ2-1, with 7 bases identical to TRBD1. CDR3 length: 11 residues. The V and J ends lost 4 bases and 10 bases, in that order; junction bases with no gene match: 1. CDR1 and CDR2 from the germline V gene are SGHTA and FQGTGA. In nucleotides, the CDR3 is TGTGCCAGCAGCTCAGGGGGAGAGCAGTTCTTC. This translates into CASSSGGEQFF.

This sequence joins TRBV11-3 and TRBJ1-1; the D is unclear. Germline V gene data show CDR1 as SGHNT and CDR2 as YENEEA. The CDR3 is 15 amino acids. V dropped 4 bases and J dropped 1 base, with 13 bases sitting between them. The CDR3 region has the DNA TGTGCCAGCAGCTCCCCGGGAGGGTCGAACACTGAAGCTTTCTTT. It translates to CASSSPGGSNTEAFF. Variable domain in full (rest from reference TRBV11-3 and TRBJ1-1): EAGVVQSPRYKIIEKKQPVAFWCNPISGHNTLYWYLQNLGQGPELLIRYENEEAVDDSQLPKDRFSAERLKGVDSTLKIQPAELGDSAVYLCASSSPGGSNTEAFFGQGTRLTVV.

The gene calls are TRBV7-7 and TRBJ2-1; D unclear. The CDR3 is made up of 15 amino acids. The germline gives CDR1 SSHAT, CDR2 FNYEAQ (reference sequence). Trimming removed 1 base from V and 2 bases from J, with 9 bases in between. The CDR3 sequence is CASSLVQVPYNEQFF. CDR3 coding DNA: TGTGCCAGCAGCTTAGTTCAAGTCCCCTACAATGAGCAGTTCTTC.

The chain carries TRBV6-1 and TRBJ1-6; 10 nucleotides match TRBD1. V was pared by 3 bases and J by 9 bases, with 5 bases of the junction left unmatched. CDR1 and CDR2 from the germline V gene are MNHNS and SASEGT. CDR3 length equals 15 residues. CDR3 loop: CASSDVGTGVSPLHF. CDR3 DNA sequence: TGTGCCAGCAGTGATGTCGGGACAGGGGTTTCACCCCTCCACTTT.

The CDR3 sequence: CASSFDRGLGTDTQYF. DNA for the CDR3: TGTGCCAGCAGCTTCGACAGGGGGCTTGGCACAGATACGCAGTATTTT. The V and J genes are TRBV5-4 and TRBJ2-3; 10 bases match TRBD1. Per the germline V gene, CDR1 is SGHNT and CDR2 is YYREEE (reference sequence). The CDR3 consists of 16 residues. Trimming at V came to 2 bases and at J to 1 base, leaving 4 bases not matched to a gene.

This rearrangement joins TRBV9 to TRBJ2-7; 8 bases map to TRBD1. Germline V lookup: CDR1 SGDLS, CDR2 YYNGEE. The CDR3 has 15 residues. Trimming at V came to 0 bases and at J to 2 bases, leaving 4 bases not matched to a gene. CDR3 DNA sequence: TGTGCCAGCAGCGTAGGGTCAGGGGGCACCTACGAGCAGTACTTC. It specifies CASSVGSGGTYEQYF.

CDR3 protein: CASSVAPGYTGELFF. CDR3 nucleotide sequence: TGTGCCAGCAGCGTAGCTCCGGGCTACACCGGGGAGCTGTTTTTT. V and J are TRBV9 and TRBJ2-2; no firm D call. CDR1 is SGDLS and CDR2 is YYNGEE in the germline V gene. This CDR3 contains 15 residues. V lost 0 bases, J lost 3 bases, and 9 bases lay in between.

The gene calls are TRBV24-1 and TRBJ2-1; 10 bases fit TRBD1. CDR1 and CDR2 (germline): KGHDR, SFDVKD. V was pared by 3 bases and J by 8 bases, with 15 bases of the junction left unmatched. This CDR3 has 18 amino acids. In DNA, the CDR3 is TGTGCCACCAGTGATGTATTGACCGGGACAGGGGAAGGATATGAGCAGTTCTTC. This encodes CATSDVLTGTGEGYEQFF.

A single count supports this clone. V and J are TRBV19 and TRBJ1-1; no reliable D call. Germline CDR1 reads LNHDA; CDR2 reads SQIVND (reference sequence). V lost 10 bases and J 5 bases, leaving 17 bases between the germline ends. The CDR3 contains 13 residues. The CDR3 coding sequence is TGTGCCACTCACGGCAGAGGTAATACTGAAGCTTTCTTT. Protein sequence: CATHGRGNTEAFF.

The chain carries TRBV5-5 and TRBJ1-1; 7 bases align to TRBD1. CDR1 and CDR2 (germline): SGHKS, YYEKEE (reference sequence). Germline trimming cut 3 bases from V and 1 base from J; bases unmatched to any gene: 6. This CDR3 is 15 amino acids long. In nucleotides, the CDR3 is TGTGCCAGCAGCTCTACGACAGGGAGGAACACTGAAGCTTTCTTT. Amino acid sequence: CASSSTTGRNTEAFF. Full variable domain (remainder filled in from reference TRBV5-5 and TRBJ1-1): DAGVTQSPTHLIKTRGQQVTLRCSPISGHKSVSWYQQVLGQGPQFIFQYYEKEERGRGNFPDRFSARQFPNYSSELNVNALLLGDSALYLCASSSTTGRNTEAFFGQGTRLTVV.

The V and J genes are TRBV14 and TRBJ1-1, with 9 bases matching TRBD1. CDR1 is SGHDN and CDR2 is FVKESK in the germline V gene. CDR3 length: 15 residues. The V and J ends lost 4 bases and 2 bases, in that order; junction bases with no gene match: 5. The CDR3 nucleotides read TGTGCCAGCAGCCTTATGACAGGGGGAAACACTGAAGCTTTCTTT. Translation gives CASSLMTGGNTEAFF.

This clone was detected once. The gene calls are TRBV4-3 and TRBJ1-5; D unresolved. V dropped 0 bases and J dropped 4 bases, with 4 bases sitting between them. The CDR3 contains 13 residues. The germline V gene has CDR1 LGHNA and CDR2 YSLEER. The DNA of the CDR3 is TGCGCCAGCAGCCAAGATCAGAATCAGCCCCAGCATTTT. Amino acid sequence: CASSQDQNQPQHF.

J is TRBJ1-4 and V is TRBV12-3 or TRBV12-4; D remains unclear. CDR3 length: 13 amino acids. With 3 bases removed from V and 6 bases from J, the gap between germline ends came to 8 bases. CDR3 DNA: TGTGCCAGCAGTTTCAAGCCGGATGAAAAACTGTTTTTT. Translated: CASSFKPDEKLFF.

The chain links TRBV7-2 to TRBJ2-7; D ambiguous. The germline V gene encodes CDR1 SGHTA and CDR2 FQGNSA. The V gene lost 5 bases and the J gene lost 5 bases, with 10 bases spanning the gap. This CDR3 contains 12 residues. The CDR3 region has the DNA TGTGCCAGCAGCCGCCGTCTTGACGAGCAGTACTTC. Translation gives CASSRRLDEQYF.

CDR3 protein: CASSVAPTGEGASFF. DNA of the CDR3: TGTGCCAGCAGCGTAGCTCCGACAGGGGAAGGTGCGTCTTTCTTT. The chain combines TRBV9 with TRBJ1-1, with 8 bases lining up with TRBD1. The CDR3 has 15 amino acids. The trim removed 0 bases at V and 12 bases at J, leaving 13 bases unmatched. Germline CDR1 and CDR2: SGDLS and YYNGEE.

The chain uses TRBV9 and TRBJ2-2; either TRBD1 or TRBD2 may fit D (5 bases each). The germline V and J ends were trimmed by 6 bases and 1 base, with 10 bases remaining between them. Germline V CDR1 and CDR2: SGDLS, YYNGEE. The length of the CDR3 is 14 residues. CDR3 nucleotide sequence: TGTGCCAGCACGGGAACAGGGAACACCGGGGAGCTGTTTTTT. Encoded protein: CASTGTGNTGELFF.